This T cell receptor (beta chain) was recovered during a study of Graves' ophthalmopathy and Graves' hyperthyroidism. This CDR3 comprises 17 residues. V gave up 5 bases and J gave up 0 bases, with 17 bases separating them. From germline, CDR1 is SGHTA and CDR2 FQGTGA. From RNA, the CDR3 regions of TCR beta chains were amplified and sequenced. The authors performed first-round RT-PCR with HTBI primers and then a second-round multiplex PCR. One entry per CDR3 protein results from TCRdb running MiXCR on the multiplex PCR reads. This sample has approximately 700,000 distinct CDR3 sequences, with 35% to 50% found just once.

V gene TRBV7-3 combines with J gene TRBJ1-5; no definite D call. The specimen sequenced was peripheral blood. The sequence was obtained from an adult man with Graves' ophthalmopathy. The CDR3 loop reads CASSPLSCGCSNQPQHF. The CDR3, as DNA: TGTGCCAGCAGCCCCCTTTCGTGCGGCTGTAGCAATCAGCCCCAGCATTTT.